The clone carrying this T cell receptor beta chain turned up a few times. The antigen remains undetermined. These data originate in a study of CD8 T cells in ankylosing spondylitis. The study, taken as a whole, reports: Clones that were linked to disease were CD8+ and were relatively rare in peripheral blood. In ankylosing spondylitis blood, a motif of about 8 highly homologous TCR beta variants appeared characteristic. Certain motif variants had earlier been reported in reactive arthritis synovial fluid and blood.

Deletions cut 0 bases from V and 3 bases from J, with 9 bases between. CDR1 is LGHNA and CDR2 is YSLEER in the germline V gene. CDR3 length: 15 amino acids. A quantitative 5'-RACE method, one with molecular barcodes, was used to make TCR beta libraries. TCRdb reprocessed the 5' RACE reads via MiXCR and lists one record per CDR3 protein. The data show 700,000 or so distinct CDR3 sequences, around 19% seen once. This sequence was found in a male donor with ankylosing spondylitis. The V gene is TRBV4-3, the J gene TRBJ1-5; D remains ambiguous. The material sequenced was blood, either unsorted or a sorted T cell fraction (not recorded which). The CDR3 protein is CASSQDRYTNQPQHF. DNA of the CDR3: TGCGCCAGCAGCCAAGATAGGTACACCAATCAGCCCCAGCATTTT.